These T cell receptor beta chains were read from a single sample in a study of T cell repertoires in cytomegalovirus infection. No antigen has been assigned to these receptors. TCRdb processed the reads anew with MiXCR; each CDR3 protein has one entry. The sample lists tens of thousands of distinct CDR3 sequences, approximately 20% occurring once. The input for sequencing was CD8+ T cells from cultured PBMCs, taken from culture after CMV antigen stimulation. Receptors originate from a human donor in good health (CMV status not recorded). Some clones in this sample may be carry-over from other donors' samples. The CDR3 runs from the conserved cysteine through the conserved F or W. The D gene is left open where the match is weak. Clone size is given for some rows only: seen once, a few or many times, or a class if the clone is expanded.

few TRBJ2-2 TRBD1 TRBV7-9 TGTGCCAGCCAAACGACCGGGACAGGGAGGACCGGGGAGCTGTTTTTT CASQTTGTGRTGELFF
few TRBJ2-7 TRBD1 TRBV20-1 TGCAGTGCTAGAGACGGACAGGGAGGCTACGAGCAGTACTTC CSARDGQGGYEQYF
few TRBJ2-3 . TRBV11-3 TGTGCCAGCAGCTTAGAAGGGGCCGAAGATACGCAGTATTTT CASSLEGAEDTQYF
. TRBJ1-2 . TRBV6-1 TGTGCCAGCAAGGCGGGTGGCTACACCTTC CASKAGGYTF
. TRBJ2-1 . TRBV29-1 TGCAGCGTTTTAGCGGTTTACAATGAGCAGTTCTTC CSVLAVYNEQFF
. TRBJ2-2 . TRBV7-6 TGTGCCAGCAGCCCCTCGTTTGGGCAGGATGGGAACACCGGGGAGCTGTTTTTT CASSPSFGQDGNTGELFF
. TRBJ2-7 TRBD2 TRBV3-1 TGTGCCAGCAGCTACAGCTCAGGACTAGGCTACGAGCAGTACTTC CASSYSSGLGYEQYF
few TRBJ1-5 . TRBV12-3/TRBV12-4 TGTGCCAGCAAAAATAGCAATCAGCCCCAGCATTTT CASKNSNQPQHF
few TRBJ2-4 . TRBV3-2 TGTGCCGTCCATTGGGCCGGGAGGCAGTACTTC CAVHWAGRQYF
. TRBJ1-4 . TRBV5-8 TGTGTCAGCAGCTTGCCAGGGGCTGGAAAACTGTTTTTT CVSSLPGAGKLFF
. TRBJ1-1 . TRBV27 TGTGCCAGCAGTTTTAGAGTAGGGGCAGGGACTGAAGCTTTCTTT CASSFRVGAGTEAFF
few TRBJ1-2 . TRBV7-9 TGTGCCAGCAGCCTCCACCCCACGGGGTGGAATGGGGGCTACACCTTC CASSLHPTGWNGGYTF
few TRBJ1-4 . TRBV7-2 TGTGCCAGCAGCTTAGCACCTCGAGCGAAAGGTGACAAACTGTTTTTT CASSLAPRAKGDKLFF
. TRBJ1-5 . TRBV7-9 TGTGCCAGCACCAAAGGGGGGGGCAATCAGCCCCAGCATTTT CASTKGGGNQPQHF
few TRBJ2-5 TRBD1 TRBV7-6 TGTGCCAGCAGCCTCCGGGACAGGGTTGGGGAGACCCAGTACTTC CASSLRDRVGETQYF
. TRBJ2-3 . TRBV7-6 TGTGCCAGCAGCTTATCACAGGGATGGCAGATCTACACAGATACGCAGTATTTT CASSLSQGWQIYTDTQYF
. TRBJ1-2 . TRBV27 TGTGCCAGCAGTGCCGGAGCGAGTGGCTATGGCTACACCTTC CASSAGASGYGYTF
. TRBJ2-1 . TRBV6-1 TGTGCCAGCAGTTACGTAACTTACAATGAGCAGTTCTTC CASSYVTYNEQFF
few TRBJ2-2 . TRBV7-2 TGTGCCAGCAGCGAACTCTCTAGGGGCACCGGGGAGCTGTTTTTT CASSELSRGTGELFF
. TRBJ1-1 . TRBV6-1 TGTGCCACCACCTTCTTAGCTGAAGCTTTCTTT CATTFLAEAFF
few TRBJ1-5 . TRBV9 TGTGCCAGCAGCGACACGGGGGACCCCAATCAGCCCCAGCATTTT CASSDTGDPNQPQHF
. TRBJ2-7 . TRBV5-1 TGCGCCAGCAGCTTGATCGGGGTTGGGGAAGCGGAGCAGTACTTC CASSLIGVGEAEQYF
few TRBJ2-7 TRBD1 TRBV7-3 TGTGCCAGCAGCTCACGGACAGGTCCTCTAATCAGTCCGAAGGAGCAGTACTTC CASSSRTGPLISPKEQYF
. TRBJ2-7 . TRBV30 TGTGCCTGGGGGACGGACTCCTACGAGCAGTACTTC CAWGTDSYEQYF
. TRBJ2-5 . TRBV29-1 TGCAGCGTTGAACTCCCAGCCTGGGAGACCCAGTACTTC CSVELPAWETQYF
. TRBJ1-5 . TRBV7-6 TGTGCCAGCAGCTTAGGATCCTTTGACAGCAATCAGCCCCAGCATTTT CASSLGSFDSNQPQHF
. TRBJ1-1 TRBD1 TRBV7-2 TGTGCCAGCAGCTTTAGGGGGCGGACCACCCCTGAAGCTTTCTTT CASSFRGRTTPEAFF
few TRBJ1-5 . TRBV4-1 TGCGCCAGCAGCCCCGTGACGGGAGATCAGCCCCAGCATTTT CASSPVTGDQPQHF
. TRBJ1-1 . TRBV18 TGTACCAGCTCACCAGACGGGATTGAAGCTTTCTTT CTSSPDGIEAFF
. TRBJ2-5 . TRBV29-1 TGCAGCGTGGCGGCCCAGGGTTCATCGGAGACCCAGTACTTC CSVAAQGSSETQYF
. TRBJ1-1 TRBD1 TRBV6-5 TGTGCCAGCAGTCCCCAATCCGACAGGGGGACTGAAGCTTTCTTT CASSPQSDRGTEAFF
many TRBJ1-3 . TRBV6-5 TGTGCCAGCAGTGCTCCGGGACATTATAGCTCTGGAAACACCATATATTTT CASSAPGHYSSGNTIYF
few TRBJ2-7 . TRBV7-9 TGTGCCAGCAGCTCCTATCAGGCTGCGGTCAGCTACGAGCAGTACTTC CASSSYQAAVSYEQYF
. TRBJ2-5 . TRBV7-9 TGTGCCAGCAGCTTAGGACCAGGTGTCTCAAAAGAGACCCAGTACTTC CASSLGPGVSKETQYF
. TRBJ2-7 . TRBV7-2 TGTGCCAGCAGCTTAAGTAGGGATTACGAGCAGTACTTC CASSLSRDYEQYF
. TRBJ1-1 . TRBV7-6 TGTGCCAGCAGCGGAAGATCTCCTGAAGCTTTCTTT CASSGRSPEAFF
few TRBJ2-5 . TRBV7-2 TGTGCCAGCAGCTTTGGTGAGGGTGTCTTAGGAGAGACCCAGTACTTC CASSFGEGVLGETQYF
. TRBJ1-5 TRBD1 TRBV13 TGTGCCAGCAGCGCCGGGACAGGGGGACGCAATCAGCCCCAGCATTTT CASSAGTGGRNQPQHF